The source of this T cell receptor (beta chain) is a study of blood T cell repertoires in COVID-19. V was pared by 4 bases and J by 6 bases, with 12 bases between. From germline, CDR1 is LGHDT and CDR2 YNNKEL (reference sequence). This CDR3 has 14 residues. Clones were sequenced by immunoSEQ multiplex PCR, and TCRdb holds only the in-frame ones, with some missing. The table has some 160,000 clones, roughly four fifths seen once. The chain is built from TRBV3-1 (or the pseudogene TRBV3-2) and TRBJ1-4; D is undetermined. Sequenced material: peripheral blood. This receptor was identified in an elderly woman with acute or convalescent COVID-19. CDR3: CASSLRLIYEKLFF. In DNA, the CDR3 is TGTGCCAGCAGCCTTCGACTCATTTATGAAAAACTGTTTTTT.